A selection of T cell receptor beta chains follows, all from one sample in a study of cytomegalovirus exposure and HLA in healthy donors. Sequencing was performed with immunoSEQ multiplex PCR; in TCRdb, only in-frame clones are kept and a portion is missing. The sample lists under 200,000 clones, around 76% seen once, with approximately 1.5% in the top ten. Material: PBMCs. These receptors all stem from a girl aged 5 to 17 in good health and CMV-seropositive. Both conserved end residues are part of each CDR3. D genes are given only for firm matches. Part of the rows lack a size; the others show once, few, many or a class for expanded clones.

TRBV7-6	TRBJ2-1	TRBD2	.	TGTGCCAGCAGCTTCAGCGGGGCCTACAATGAGCAGTTCTTC	CASSFSGAYNEQFF
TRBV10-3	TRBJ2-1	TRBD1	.	TGTGCCATCAGTGGGACAGGGGGAGTGAATGAGCAGTTCTTC	CAISGTGGVNEQFF
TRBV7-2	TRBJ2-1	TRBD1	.	TGTGCCAGCAGCTTTGACAGGGTCTCATCCAATGAGCAGTTCTTC	CASSFDRVSSNEQFF
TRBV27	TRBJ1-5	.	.	TGTGCCAGCAGTCCCCGGACACCAGTTAGCAATCAGCCCCAGCATTTT	CASSPRTPVSNQPQHF
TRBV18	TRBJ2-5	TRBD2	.	TGTGCCAGCTCACCAAGGACGGGGGGGGAGACCCAGTACTTC	CASSPRTGGETQYF
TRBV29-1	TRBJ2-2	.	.	TGCAGCGCTACCGAGTACGTGGGGGCGTCCACCGGGGAGCTGTTTTTT	CSATEYVGASTGELFF
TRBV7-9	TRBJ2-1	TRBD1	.	TGTGCCAGCAGCTTACCGGGACAGGGAAGTTGGGGTGAGCAGTTCTTC	CASSLPGQGSWGEQFF
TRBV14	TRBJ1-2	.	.	TGTGCCAGCAGCCCGACAGTTAACTATGGCTACACCTTC	CASSPTVNYGYTF
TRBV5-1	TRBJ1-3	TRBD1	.	TGCGCCAGCAGCCTACGGGACAGTTCTTCTGGAAACACCATATATTTT	CASSLRDSSSGNTIYF
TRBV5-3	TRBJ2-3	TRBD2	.	TGTGCCAGAAGCACCGGACTAGGGCGGGACGATACGCAGTATTTT	CARSTGLGRDDTQYF
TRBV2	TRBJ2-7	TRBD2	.	TGTGCCAGCAGAGCGGGGGCCTACGAGCAGTACTTC	CASRAGAYEQYF
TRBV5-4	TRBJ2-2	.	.	TGTGCCAGCAGCTACAGTAACACCGGGGAGCTGTTTTTT	CASSYSNTGELFF
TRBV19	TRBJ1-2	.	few	TGTGCCAGTGCGGGGACGCCCTCCTATGGCTACACCTTC	CASAGTPSYGYTF
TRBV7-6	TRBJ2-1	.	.	TGTGCCAGCAGCTTTGAAAGGCAGAGGGAGCAGTTCTTC	CASSFERQREQFF
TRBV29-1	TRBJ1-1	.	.	TGCAGCGTAGGGCCAGCAGGTATAAGCGGGACTGAAGCTTTCTTT	CSVGPAGISGTEAFF
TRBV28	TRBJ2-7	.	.	TGTGCCAGCAGTGACGGACAGTCCTACGAGCAGTACTTC	CASSDGQSYEQYF
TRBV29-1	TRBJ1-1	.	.	TGCAGCGTTTTTGGGGGGTTCGTAGCTTTCTTT	CSVFGGFVAFF
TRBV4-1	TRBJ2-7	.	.	TGCGCCAGCAGCCAAGAAGCCAGGCCACCCACCCCGAGCTACGAGCAGTACTTC	CASSQEARPPTPSYEQYF
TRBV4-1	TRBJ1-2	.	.	TGCGCCAGCAGCCAAGATTCGGACTATGGCTACACCTTC	CASSQDSDYGYTF
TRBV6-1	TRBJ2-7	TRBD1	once	TGTGCCAGCAGTGACAACAAGGACAGGTTCGAGCAGTACTTC	CASSDNKDRFEQYF
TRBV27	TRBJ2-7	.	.	TGTGCCAGCAGCTTACAGGGAAACTACGAGCAGTACTTC	CASSLQGNYEQYF
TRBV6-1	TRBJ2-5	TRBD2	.	TGTGCCAGCAGTGAAATCGGAGGGCTAGCGGGGGAGCAAGAGACCCAGTACTTC	CASSEIGGLAGEQETQYF
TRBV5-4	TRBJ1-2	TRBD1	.	TGTGCCAGCAGCTTGGGACAGGGTGGCTACACCTTC	CASSLGQGGYTF
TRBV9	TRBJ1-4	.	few	TGTGCCAGCAGCGTAGAATCCTGGTCAGCGAATGAAAAACTGTTTTTT	CASSVESWSANEKLFF
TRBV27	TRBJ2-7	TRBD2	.	TGTGCCAGCAGCCTTACTAGCGGACCAATCTACGAGCAGTACTTC	CASSLTSGPIYEQYF
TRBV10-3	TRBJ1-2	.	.	TGTGCCATCAGTGAGCGGGGGAATTCCCCCTATGGCTACACCTTC	CAISERGNSPYGYTF
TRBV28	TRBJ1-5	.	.	TGTGCCAGCAGTCTGACACCTCGCAATCAGCCCCAGCATTTT	CASSLTPRNQPQHF
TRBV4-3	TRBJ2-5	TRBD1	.	TGCGCCAGCAGCCATGGACAGGAGGCTGTGAAGACCCAGTACTTC	CASSHGQEAVKTQYF
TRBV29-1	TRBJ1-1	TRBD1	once	TGCAGCGTCGCCCGAACCCCCCTTGGAGCAGGGGGGCTGGGCAAAGCTTTCTTT	CSVARTPLGAGGLGKAFF
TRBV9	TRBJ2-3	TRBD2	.	TGTGCCAGCAGCCCGCTGGGGGGGGTGATCACAGATACGCAGTATTTT	CASSPLGGVITDTQYF
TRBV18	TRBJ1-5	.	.	TGTGCCAGCTCGCAATCCGGGACAAGGGATCAGCCCCAGCATTTT	CASSQSGTRDQPQHF
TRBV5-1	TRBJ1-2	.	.	TGCGCCAGCAGCATAAACCAGGGATTCTATGGCTACACCTTC	CASSINQGFYGYTF
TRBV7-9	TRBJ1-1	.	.	TGTGCCAGCAGCTTAGGAGAGGGAGGGACTGAAGCTTTCTTT	CASSLGEGGTEAFF